This T cell receptor beta chain was sequenced for a study of CD8 T cells in ankylosing spondylitis. The authors made TCR beta libraries by quantitative 5'-RACE with molecular barcodes. TCRdb fed the 5' RACE reads into MiXCR, producing one record per CDR3 protein. Among roughly 490,000 distinct CDR3 sequences, over 4% were seen once, and the ten largest hold roughly 3.5%. Many counts were recorded for this clonotype. Its antigen is currently unknown. CDR1 is KGHDR, CDR2 SFDVKD, per germline. The V end lost 3 bases, the J end lost 7 bases, and 11 bases lay between the germline ends. The CDR3 sequence is 13 residues long. Study observations and caveats: CD8+ by phenotype, disease-linked clones were relatively rare in peripheral blood. Clones linked to disease were reported to show significant enrichment in matched ankylosing spondylitis synovial fluid. Characteristic, it appeared, of ankylosing spondylitis blood was a TCR beta motif of 7 or 8 highly homologous variants.

The sample taken for sequencing was blood, either unsorted or a sorted T cell fraction (not recorded which). The chain links TRBV24-1 to TRBJ1-1; D ambiguous. The clonotype was recovered from a male donor with ankylosing spondylitis. The CDR3 region has the DNA TGTGCCACCAGTGATACGATATGGGGTGAAGCTTTCTTT. Its protein is CATSDTIWGEAFF.